What follows is one T cell receptor (beta chain) and its context. The data originate from a study of blood T cell repertoires in COVID-19. Across the study: Both acute and convalescent COVID-19 samples were obtained from the United States, Italy and Spain. T cells, B-cell-depleted T cells, or PBMCs supplied cDNA or gDNA.

The CDR3 runs 19 residues. Germline loops: CDR1 SGHTA, CDR2 FQGNSA. J was trimmed by 1 base and V by 2 bases; bases with no gene match: 14. As processed by the authors: Amplifying reference gene primers gave estimates of nucleated cell counts. Assay: immunoSEQ multiplex PCR; the TCRdb copy retains only in-frame clones and omits some. That table furnishes V, J and clone size, whereas the DNA furnished D and trimming. The sample holds around 64,000 clones, around nine tenths seen once. Source material: peripheral blood. The clonotype comes from a woman aged 18 to 35 with acute or convalescent COVID-19. V usage is TRBV7-2 and J usage is TRBJ2-5, with 9 bases that match TRBD2. This chain's CDR3 is CASSLQPGRLAGFQETQYF. CDR3 bases: TGTGCCAGCAGCTTACAGCCGGGTAGGCTAGCGGGGTTCCAAGAGACCCAGTACTTC.